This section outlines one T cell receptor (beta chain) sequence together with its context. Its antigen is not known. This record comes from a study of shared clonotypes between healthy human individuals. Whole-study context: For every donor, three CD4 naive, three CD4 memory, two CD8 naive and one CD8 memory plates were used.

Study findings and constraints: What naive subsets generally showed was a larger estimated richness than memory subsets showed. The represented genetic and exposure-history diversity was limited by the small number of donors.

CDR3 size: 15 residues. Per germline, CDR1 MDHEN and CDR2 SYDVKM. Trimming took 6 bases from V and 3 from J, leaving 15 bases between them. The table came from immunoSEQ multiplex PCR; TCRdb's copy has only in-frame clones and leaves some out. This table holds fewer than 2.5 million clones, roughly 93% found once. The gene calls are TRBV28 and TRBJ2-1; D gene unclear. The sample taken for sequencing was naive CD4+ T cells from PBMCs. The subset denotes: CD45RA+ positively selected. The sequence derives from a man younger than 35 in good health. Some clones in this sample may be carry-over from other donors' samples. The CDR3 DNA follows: TGTGCCAGCAGATACCCCTCGCAATTCTACAATGAGCAGTTCTTC. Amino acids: CASRYPSQFYNEQFF. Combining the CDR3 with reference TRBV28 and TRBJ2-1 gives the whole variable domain DVKVTQSSRYLVKRTGEKVFLECVQDMDHENMFWYRQDPGLGLRLIYFSYDVKMKEKGDIPEGYSVSREKKERFSLILESASTNQTSMYLCASRYPSQFYNEQFFGPGTRLTVL.